Shown below are 30 T cell receptor beta chains from a single sample sequenced in a study of T-cell reconstitution after alpha-beta-depleted transplantation in children. Unique molecular identifiers were used to barcode this TCRbeta library. TCRdb called the PCR reads again in MiXCR, with one record for every CDR3 protein. The sample consists of approximately 230,000 distinct CDR3 sequences, 24% of them appearing once. The material was PBMCs, mostly from graft donor cells, obtained 360 days after TCRalphabeta/CD19-depleted stem cell transplant. These receptors were collected from a female patient between 2 and 15 years old who had a stem cell transplant for congenital amegakaryocytic thrombocytopenia, so the T cells may come from the graft donor.

The rearrangement joins TRBV5-1 to TRBJ2-3; D possibly corresponds to TRBD2 (5 bases). The CDR3 totals 16 residues. Germline V CDR1 and CDR2: SGHRS, YFSETQ. Trimming removed 0 bases at V and 2 bases at J, with 13 bases between. The CDR3 sequence: CASSLGATTVTDTQYF. The CDR3 coding sequence is TGCGCCAGCAGCTTGGGGGCGACTACGGTCACAGATACGCAGTATTTT.

This clonotype was counted between two and nine times. V gene TRBV20-1 combines with J gene TRBJ1-6, with 12 bases aligning to TRBD1. With V trimmed by 0 bases and J by 7 bases, 7 bases remained unmatched. This CDR3 spans 17 amino acids. Germline CDR1 is DFQATT and CDR2 is SNEGSKA (reference sequence). For the CDR3, the DNA is TGCAGTGCTAGAGATCCGGGACAGGGGGCGACGAATTCACCCCTCCACTTT. Translated: CSARDPGQGATNSPLHF.

In its sample, this clonotype was seen a few times. CDR3 protein: CASSVGSGSAYEQYF. CDR3 bases: TGTGCCAGCAGCGTAGGAAGCGGGAGCGCCTACGAGCAGTACTTC. The J gene is TRBJ2-7, the V gene TRBV9; 8 bases match TRBD2. Germline V CDR1 and CDR2: SGDLS, YYNGEE. V was clipped by 0 bases and J by 2 bases; unmatched bases: 4. This CDR3 is 15 amino acids long.

The rearrangement uses TRBV4-1 and TRBJ2-7; 12 positions agree with TRBD1. CDR1 and CDR2 (germline): MGHRA, YSYEKL. CDR3 length: 16 residues. The V gene end was trimmed by 0 bases and the J gene end by 3 bases; junction bases not matched to a gene: 3. CDR3 in DNA: TGCGCCAGCAGCCAAGAAGGGGACAGGGGGCACTACGAGCAGTACTTC. This codes for CASSQEGDRGHYEQYF.

This clonotype was counted a few times. V gene TRBV10-3 combines with J gene TRBJ2-2; 8 bases align to TRBD1. The CDR3 is made up of 16 amino acids. CDR1 is ENHRY and CDR2 is SYGVKD in the germline V gene. V trimming: 2 bases; J trimming: 6 bases; junction bases outside the gene matches: 8. Here the CDR3 DNA reads TGTGCCATCAGTGAGCCCGGACAGGGTTTGGCCGGGGAGCTGTTTTTT. Its translation is CAISEPGQGLAGELFF.

This chain joins TRBV7-8 and TRBJ2-1; D uncertain. Germline V gene sequence: CDR1 SGHVS, CDR2 FQNEAQ. This CDR3 contains 16 residues. V lost 2 bases, J lost 12 bases, and 23 bases lay in between. This chain's CDR3 is CASSLSAGIFYAVQFF. CDR3 DNA sequence: TGTGCCAGCAGCTTATCGGCAGGCATTTTCTACGCGGTGCAGTTCTTC.

J is TRBJ2-1 and V is TRBV27; perhaps TRBD2 as D (6 bases). The germline CDR1 and CDR2 sequences are MNHEY and SMNVEV (reference sequence). Trimming took off 2 bases at V and 3 bases at J, with 8 bases between the two ends. CDR3 size: 14 residues. The CDR3 DNA sequence: TGTGCCAGCAGTTTAGGGCGGGACTACAATGAGCAGTTCTTC. Its translation is CASSLGRDYNEQFF.

The chain couples TRBV27 to TRBJ2-2; tentatively, D is TRBD2 (5 bases). This CDR3 spans 15 amino acids. Germline CDR1 MNHEY, CDR2 SMNVEV (reference sequence). Trimming removed 6 bases from V and 4 bases from J, with 15 bases in between. The CDR3 here is CASSPRRTGTGELFF. DNA for the CDR3: TGTGCCAGCAGCCCCCGGAGGACGGGCACCGGGGAGCTGTTTTTT.

The CDR3 DNA sequence: TGTGCCAGCAGTTTATTCGCGACAGGGAACTATGGCTACACCTTC. Translation gives CASSLFATGNYGYTF. The rearrangement links TRBV12-3 or TRBV12-4 to TRBJ1-2; 7 positions agree with TRBD1. The V segment lost 2 bases and the J segment 2 bases; nucleotides outside the gene matches: 5. The CDR3 length is 15 residues.

The V gene is TRBV12-3 or TRBV12-4, the J gene TRBJ2-7; D gene unclear. The CDR3 contains 12 residues. V lost 3 bases and J 6 bases, leaving 9 bases between the germline ends. The CDR3 region is CASSLWAGEQYF. Here the CDR3 DNA reads TGTGCCAGCAGTTTGTGGGCCGGCGAGCAGTACTTC.

The chain joins TRBV2 to TRBJ1-5; 7 positions agree with TRBD1. V lost 4 bases and J lost 4; bases outside the gene matches: 7. The germline V gene encodes CDR1 SNHLY and CDR2 FYNNEI. The CDR3 covers 15 residues. CDR3 region: CASSVEGTENQPQHF. The CDR3 nucleotides read TGTGCCAGCAGTGTTGAAGGGACAGAAAATCAGCCCCAGCATTTT.

This clonotype showed up just once. The gene calls are TRBV9 and TRBJ1-5; 8 nucleotides align to TRBD1. J gave up 3 bases and V 9 bases, and 11 bases lay outside the gene matches. The CDR3 runs 15 residues. Germline values: CDR1 SGDLS, CDR2 YYNGEE. The CDR3 spells CAILSGGTYNQPQHF. The CDR3 nucleotides read TGTGCCATCCTGTCAGGGGGCACTTACAATCAGCCCCAGCATTTT.

The rearrangement joins TRBV28 to TRBJ2-1; 7 bases are shared with TRBD2. The CDR3 totals 14 residues. From germline, CDR1 is MDHEN and CDR2 SYDVKM. J lost 0 bases, V lost 6 bases, and 2 bases had no gene match. CDR3 amino acids: CASRGGGSYNEQFF. CDR3 coding DNA: TGTGCCAGCAGGGGGGGGGGCTCCTACAATGAGCAGTTCTTC.

Here the CDR3 reads CASSLEGVQYF. CDR3 coding DNA: TGTGCCAGCAGCTTAGAGGGGGTGCAGTACTTC. The J gene is TRBJ2-7, the V gene TRBV7-2, with a weak D call TRBD1 (6 bases). V gave up 1 base and J gave up 9 bases, with 7 bases separating them. CDR1 and CDR2 from the germline V gene are SGHTA and FQGNSA. The CDR3 is 11 amino acids.

The V call is TRBV28, the J call TRBJ2-7, with 8 positions matching TRBD2. The CDR3 sequence is 14 residues long. The J segment lost 2 bases and the V segment lost 7 bases, leaving 7 bases of the junction unmatched. Germline V CDR1 and CDR2: MDHEN, SYDVKM. DNA of the CDR3: TGTGCCAGCACTCTCATAGCGGGAACCTACGAGCAGTACTTC. Protein sequence: CASTLIAGTYEQYF.

This clonotype was counted between two and nine times. V and J are TRBV3-1 and TRBJ2-2; D remains ambiguous. Germline CDR1 is LGHDT and CDR2 is YNNKEL (reference sequence). The CDR3 is 14 residues long. Trimming took 7 bases from V and 6 from J, leaving 15 bases between them. The CDR3 region has the DNA TGTGCCAGCACTTTGCTTTCCGACGCCGGGGAGCTGTTTTTT. Its protein product is CASTLLSDAGELFF.

The chain couples TRBV10-2 to TRBJ2-5; the match to TRBD1 covers 8 bases. CDR1 is WSHSY and CDR2 is SAAADI in the germline V gene. CDR3 size: 18 residues. J gave up 5 bases and V 3 bases, and 17 bases lay outside the gene matches. The CDR3 loop is CASSDPRDRSKTYETQYF. The DNA for the CDR3 is TGCGCCAGCAGTGATCCAAGGGACAGGTCAAAAACGTATGAGACCCAGTACTTC.

This clonotype was recorded at least ten times. The genes are TRBV12-3 or TRBV12-4 and TRBJ2-3; perhaps TRBD2 as D (6 bases). This CDR3 contains 17 residues. Trimming cost V 2 bases and J 2 bases, with 17 bases left between them. CDR3 amino acids: CASSLSWAGLYTDTQYF. The CDR3 DNA reads as TGTGCCAGCAGTTTAAGTTGGGCGGGATTATACACAGATACGCAGTATTTT.

This clonotype has just a few counts. The chain has TRBV6-1 and TRBJ2-3; D is unclear. Trimming shortened V by 2 bases and J by 4 bases, and 16 bases separated the two germline ends. Germline lookup yields CDR1 MNHNS and CDR2 SASEGT. CDR3 length: 16 amino acids. CDR3 in amino acids: CASSEKTRPDPDTQYF. CDR3 DNA: TGTGCCAGCAGTGAAAAGACTCGACCCGACCCAGATACGCAGTATTTT.

This clonotype was seen only a few times. This chain joins TRBV20-1 and TRBJ2-3, with D hard to call. Germline V gene sequence: CDR1 DFQATT, CDR2 SNEGSKA (reference sequence). The CDR3 sequence is 13 residues long. Trimming removed 6 bases from V and 9 bases from J, with 19 bases in between. The CDR3 nucleotides are TGCAGTGCAGCTGAACCATGGGCGTTCACGCAGTATTTT. Encoded protein: CSAAEPWAFTQYF.

The table lists this clonotype with a few counts. The chain uses TRBV7-2 and TRBJ2-4; TRBD1 matches at 10 bases. Germline V gene data show CDR1 as SGHTA and CDR2 as FQGNSA. V was pared by 5 bases and J by 7 bases, with 5 bases of the junction left unmatched. This CDR3 has 14 amino acids. CDR3 sequence reads: CASSETGGANIQYF. The CDR3 DNA follows: TGTGCCAGCAGCGAGACAGGGGGCGCGAACATTCAGTACTTC.

The chain carries TRBV20-1 and TRBJ2-4; TRBD2 agrees at 10 bases. From germline, CDR1 is DFQATT and CDR2 SNEGSKA (reference sequence). After removal of 0 bases from V and 6 bases from J, the junction contained 5 bases not matched to a gene. This CDR3 spans 15 amino acids. This CDR3 is CSARDRPSGRNIQYF. CDR3 DNA sequence: TGCAGTGCTAGAGATCGGCCTAGCGGGAGAAACATTCAGTACTTC.

This clonotype turned up a few times. This chain uses TRBV20-1 with TRBJ1-2; 8 bases are a match to TRBD1. This CDR3 region has 13 residues. CDR1 and CDR2 from the germline V gene are DFQATT and SNEGSKA (reference sequence). V was pared by 3 bases and J by 2 bases, with 2 bases of the junction left unmatched. The CDR3 coding sequence is TGCAGTGCTAGGACAGGGGTGAACTATGGCTACACCTTC. Amino acids: CSARTGVNYGYTF.

In this sample, this clonotype turned up a few times. The gene calls are TRBV5-1 and TRBJ1-1; D gene ambiguous. V was pared by 7 bases and J by 10 bases, with 11 bases between. The CDR3 is 10 residues long. Per the germline V gene, CDR1 is SGHRS and CDR2 is YFSETQ. The chain's CDR3 is CASHKITAFF. In nucleotides, the CDR3 is TGCGCCAGCCACAAGATCACAGCTTTCTTT.

The CDR3 is CASSPRTGSGNTIYF. CDR3 sequence (DNA): TGTGCCAGCAGCCCCAGGACAGGGTCTGGAAACACCATATATTTT. V is TRBV9 and J is TRBJ1-3, with TRBD1 identical over 8 bases. The CDR3 spans 15 residues. Trimming removed 4 bases from V and 1 base from J; junction bases left unmatched: 4. Germline V gene lookup returns CDR1 SGDLS and CDR2 YYNGEE.

The chain recombines TRBV6-1 with TRBJ2-1; 9 positions agree with TRBD2. The germline CDR1 and CDR2 sequences are MNHNS and SASEGT. Trimming at V came to 7 bases and at J to 5 bases, leaving 6 bases not matched to a gene. This CDR3 spans 14 amino acids. The CDR3 DNA reads as TGTGCCAGCAAAGGACTAGCGAAAAACAATGAGCAGTTCTTC. Translating gives CASKGLAKNNEQFF.

This clonotype has ten or more counts. This rearrangement joins TRBV5-1 to TRBJ2-6; D ambiguous. V was clipped by 4 bases and J by 1 base, with 9 bases between them. The CDR3 covers 15 residues. The germline gives CDR1 SGHRS, CDR2 YFSETQ. The CDR3 loop reads CASSPSLSGANVLTF. The CDR3 bases are TGCGCCAGCAGCCCCAGTTTGTCTGGGGCCAACGTCCTGACTTTC.

This clonotype came up a few times. The chain links TRBV7-3 to TRBJ2-1; D remains ambiguous. There are 15 residues in the CDR3. Looked up from germline, CDR1 is SGHTA and CDR2 is FQGTGA. V was cut by 0 bases and J by 5 bases, with 11 bases left in between. The CDR3 sequence: CASSLTLTGHNEQFF. CDR3 bases: TGTGCCAGCAGCTTAACCTTGACGGGCCACAATGAGCAGTTCTTC.

This clonotype was seen a handful of times. This sequence joins TRBV5-1 and TRBJ2-1; 11 bases map to TRBD2. This CDR3 region has 17 residues. Unmatched junction bases numbered 12, after V lost 5 bases and J lost 5 bases. In germline, CDR1 is SGHRS, CDR2 YFSETQ. This chain's CDR3 is CASSPPGTSGWDNEQFF. Here the CDR3 DNA reads TGCGCCAGCAGTCCACCCGGGACTAGCGGTTGGGACAATGAGCAGTTCTTC.

Only a few counts were recorded for this clonotype. The CDR3 is CASTQRGRGGHEQFF. CDR3 in DNA: TGTGCCAGCACGCAAAGGGGCAGGGGTGGGCATGAGCAGTTCTTC. The chain combines TRBV2 with TRBJ2-1; a possible D gene is TRBD1 (6 bases). The V end was cut by 7 bases, the J end by 8 bases, with 21 bases between. The germline V gene encodes CDR1 SNHLY and CDR2 FYNNEI. The CDR3 is made up of 15 amino acids.